The present T cell receptor beta chain was sequenced within a study of blood T cell repertoires in COVID-19. This CDR3 comprises 15 residues. The J segment lost 8 bases and the V segment lost 0 bases, leaving 8 bases of the junction unmatched. The germline V gene encodes CDR1 SGHNT and CDR2 YYREEE (reference sequence). The data were produced by immunoSEQ multiplex PCR, yet TCRdb's version contains in-frame clones alone and is incomplete. Here the sample spans about 220,000 clones, about 86% being singletons. This rearrangement joins TRBV5-4 to TRBJ2-1, with 7 nucleotides matching TRBD2. The TCR originated in a woman aged 30 to 39 who had recovered from COVID-19. Sample: peripheral blood. CDR3 residues: CASSLALRGGDEQFF. CDR3 nucleotides: TGTGCCAGCAGCTTGGCACTGCGTGGGGGGGATGAGCAGTTCTTC.